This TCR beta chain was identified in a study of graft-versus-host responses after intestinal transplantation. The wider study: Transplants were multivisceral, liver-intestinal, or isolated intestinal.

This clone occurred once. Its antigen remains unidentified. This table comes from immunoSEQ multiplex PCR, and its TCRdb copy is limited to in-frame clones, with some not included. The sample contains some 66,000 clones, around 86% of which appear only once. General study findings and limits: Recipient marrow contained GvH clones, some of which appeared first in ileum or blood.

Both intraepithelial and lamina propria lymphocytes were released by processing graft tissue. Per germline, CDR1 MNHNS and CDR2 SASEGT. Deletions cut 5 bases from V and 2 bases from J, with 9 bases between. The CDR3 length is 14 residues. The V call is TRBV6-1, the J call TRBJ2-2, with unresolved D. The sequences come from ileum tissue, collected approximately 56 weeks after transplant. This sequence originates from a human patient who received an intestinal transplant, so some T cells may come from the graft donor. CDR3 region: CASSSQLNTGELFF. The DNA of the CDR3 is TGTGCCAGCAGTTCCCAGCTAAACACCGGGGAGCTGTTTTTT.